The T cell receptor beta chain under discussion was sequenced for a study of CD8 T cells in Susac syndrome. With random hexamers, 0.5 to 1 ug RNA was reverse transcribed. TCRdb re-derived calls from the immunoSEQ multiplex PCR reads in MiXCR, one entry per CDR3 protein. Among some 77,000 distinct CDR3 sequences, 93% were seen once, and the ten largest hold less than 0.19%. V was pared by 5 bases and J by 4 bases, with 8 bases of the junction left unmatched. In germline, CDR1 is MNHEY, CDR2 SVGAGI. This CDR3 is built from 15 residues. As judged by recently defined diagnostic criteria, patients with Susac syndrome had definite or probable disease.

The chain carries TRBV6-5 and TRBJ1-2; the match to TRBD1 covers 9 bases. The specimen sequenced was CD4+ T cells from PBMCs. The TCR originated in a human donor with Susac syndrome. The chain's CDR3 is CASSPDRGRTYGYTF. Written as DNA, the CDR3 is TGTGCCAGCAGTCCAGACAGGGGGAGGACCTATGGCTACACCTTC.